A single sample gave rise to the 25 T cell receptor beta chains below, sequenced in a study of OX40 agonist ivuxolimab in advanced cancers. The data were produced by immunoSEQ multiplex PCR, yet TCRdb's version contains in-frame clones alone and is incomplete. Here the sample spans more than 60,000 clones, 65% to 90% being singletons. This specimen was CD4+ or CD8+ T cells sorted from blood, taken in a trial of the OX40 agonist ivuxolimab. Every receptor here comes from an adult with an advanced solid tumor such as melanoma, head and neck, liver or kidney cancer.

The chain carries TRBV5-8 and TRBJ1-1; D not certain. V gave up 0 bases and J gave up 0 bases, with 9 bases separating them. This CDR3 is built from 15 residues. Per the germline V gene, CDR1 is SGHTS and CDR2 is YDEGEE. The CDR3 reads CASSLVGRMNTEAFF. The CDR3 DNA reads as TGTGCCAGCAGCTTGGTTGGACGTATGAACACTGAAGCTTTCTTT.

The chain joins TRBV19 to TRBJ2-2; 8 bases line up with TRBD1. This CDR3 region has 16 residues. V shed 2 bases, J shed 2 bases, and the junction held 4 bases outside the gene matches. Germline assignment: CDR1 LNHDA and CDR2 SQIVND (reference sequence). The CDR3 here is CASSITGGFNTGELFF. As DNA, the CDR3 is TGTGCCAGTAGTATAACAGGGGGGTTCAACACCGGGGAGCTGTTTTTT.

This chain links TRBV7-7 with TRBJ2-5, with D hard to call. The germline CDR1 and CDR2 sequences are SSHAT and FNYEAQ (reference sequence). V dropped 8 bases and J dropped 2 bases, with 9 bases sitting between them. CDR3 size: 12 residues. CDR3 nucleotides: TGTGCCAGCGGGCAGGATCAAGAGACCCAGTACTTC. Amino acid sequence: CASGQDQETQYF.

This clone was counted a few times. The chain links TRBV5-6 to TRBJ1-1; the D gene is possibly TRBD1 (6 bases). The V gene's germline CDR1 is SGHDT and CDR2 YYEEEE. Trimming removed 1 base at V and 1 base at J, with 11 bases between. The CDR3 spans 15 residues. The CDR3 reads CASSLRGAQNTEAFF. The DNA of the CDR3 is TGTGCCAGCAGCTTGAGGGGGGCTCAGAACACTGAAGCTTTCTTT. The full variable domain, with the rest looked up from reference TRBV5-6 and TRBJ1-1, is DAGVTQSPTHLIKTRGQQVTLRCSPKSGHDTVSWYQQALGQGPQFIFQYYEEEERQRGNFPDRFSGHQFPNYSSELNVNALLLGDSALYLCASSLRGAQNTEAFFGQGTRLTVV.

This sequence joins TRBV10-3 and TRBJ2-2, with 7 nucleotides matching TRBD1. The germline V gene has CDR1 ENHRY and CDR2 SYGVKD. After removal of 4 bases from V and 5 bases from J, the junction contained 4 bases not matched to a gene. CDR3 length equals 14 residues. CDR3: CAISVPGGTGELFF. In DNA, the CDR3 is TGTGCCATCAGTGTGCCAGGGGGAACCGGGGAGCTGTTTTTT.

The chain combines TRBV25-1 with TRBJ2-7; 10 bases map to TRBD1. Germline V gives CDR1 MGHDK, CDR2 SYGVNS. V shed 3 bases, J shed 5 bases, and the junction held 4 bases outside the gene matches. The CDR3 sequence is 14 residues long. The CDR3 loop reads CASSEGQGWNEQYF. The CDR3 DNA reads TGTGCCAGCAGTGAGGGACAGGGGTGGAACGAGCAGTACTTC.

The V and J genes are TRBV4-3 and TRBJ1-2; 8 bases align to TRBD1. CDR3 length equals 15 residues. V gave up 4 bases and J gave up 5 bases; unmatched junction bases: 9. The germline V gene encodes CDR1 LGHNA and CDR2 YSLEER. CDR3 DNA: TGCGCCAGCAGCCCACAGGGGGGGGATGGATATGGCTACACCTTC. Its protein product is CASSPQGGDGYGYTF.

In this sample, this clone turned up once. V is TRBV19 and J is TRBJ2-3, with D hard to call. CDR3 length: 14 residues. Deletions cut 6 bases from V and 3 bases from J, with 13 bases between. CDR1 and CDR2 (germline): LNHDA, SQIVND (reference sequence). This CDR3 reads CASRRNLETDTQYF. The DNA for the CDR3 is TGTGCCAGTAGGCGGAATCTAGAAACAGATACGCAGTATTTT.

The chain is built from TRBV6-5 and TRBJ1-2, with D possibly matching TRBD1 (6 bases). Germline V gene sequence: CDR1 MNHEY, CDR2 SVGAGI. The CDR3 totals 15 residues. Trimming removed 2 bases at V and 3 bases at J, with 13 bases between. The chain's CDR3 is CASSYLRGTYYGYTF. Here the CDR3 DNA reads TGTGCCAGCAGTTACCTAAGGGGGACCTACTATGGCTACACCTTC.

V is TRBV29-1 and J is TRBJ1-1; D call uncertain. Germline assignment: CDR1 SQVTM and CDR2 ANQGSEA. The CDR3 has 13 residues. V lost 2 bases to trimming and J lost 1 base, with 8 bases between them. CDR3 region: CSVELAANTEAFF. For the CDR3, the DNA is TGCAGCGTTGAATTGGCAGCGAACACTGAAGCTTTCTTT.

This chain uses TRBV4-3 with TRBJ1-2; D not resolved. Germline-derived CDR1 and CDR2 are LGHNA and YSLEER. Trimming took off 0 bases at V and 1 base at J, with 9 bases between the two ends. The CDR3 sequence is 15 residues long. The CDR3 sequence is CASSQDGWSNYGYTF. As DNA, the CDR3 is TGCGCCAGCAGCCAAGATGGTTGGAGTAACTATGGCTACACCTTC.

In its sample, this clone was seen many times. This chain uses TRBV7-9 with TRBJ1-1, with D possibly matching TRBD1 (6 bases). V was shortened by 8 bases and J by 0 bases, with 10 bases between the two germline ends. CDR1 and CDR2 (germline): SEHNR, FQNEAQ (reference sequence). The length of the CDR3 is 13 residues. The CDR3 here is CASDGQLNTEAFF. CDR3 sequence (DNA): TGTGCCAGCGACGGACAGTTGAACACTGAAGCTTTCTTT.

This chain joins TRBV7-9 and TRBJ2-7, with D possibly TRBD1 on 6 matching bases. CDR1 and CDR2 from the germline V gene are SEHNR and FQNEAQ (reference sequence). The length of the CDR3 is 14 residues. Trimming took off 5 bases at V and 6 bases at J, with 17 bases between the two ends. The CDR3 here is CASSEDSGAGEQYF. CDR3 bases: TGTGCCAGCAGCGAAGATTCAGGGGCAGGCGAGCAGTACTTC.

The chain employs TRBV18 and TRBJ2-3, with 8 bases fitting TRBD2. V was clipped by 0 bases and J by 5 bases; unmatched bases: 16. The CDR3 is 19 amino acids. Germline lookup yields CDR1 KGHSH and CDR2 LQKENI. The CDR3 protein is CASSPPGRGAPRGGDTQYF. The CDR3 DNA is TGTGCCAGCTCACCACCGGGCCGCGGGGCCCCCCGGGGGGGAGATACGCAGTATTTT.

The chain joins TRBV5-1 to TRBJ1-1; D unclear. This CDR3 is 14 amino acids long. Germline V gene sequence: CDR1 SGHRS, CDR2 YFSETQ. V lost 0 bases and J 0 bases, leaving 6 bases between the germline ends. The CDR3 sequence is CASSLDPLNTEAFF. DNA of the CDR3: TGCGCCAGCAGCTTGGACCCCCTGAACACTGAAGCTTTCTTT. Based on the CDR3 plus reference TRBV5-1 and TRBJ1-1, the full variable domain is KAGVTQTPRYLIKTRGQQVTLSCSPISGHRSVSWYQQTPGQGLQFLFEYFSETQRNKGNFPGRFSGRQFSNSRSEMNVSTLELGDSALYLCASSLDPLNTEAFFGQGTRLTVV.

This sequence joins TRBV5-4 and TRBJ2-2; D not resolved. Trimming cost V 4 bases and J 8 bases, with 9 bases left between them. This CDR3 comprises 12 residues. Germline lookup yields CDR1 SGHNT and CDR2 YYREEE (reference sequence). The CDR3 loop reads CASSRMTGELFF. CDR3 DNA: TGTGCCAGCAGCCGGATGACAGGGGAGCTGTTTTTT.

V is TRBV9 and J is TRBJ1-5, with a possible D match to TRBD1 (5 bases). Between the trimmed V and J ends, which lost 0 bases and 5 bases, there was a span of 12 bases. This CDR3 contains 15 residues. Germline CDR1 is SGDLS and CDR2 is YYNGEE. CDR3 sequence (DNA): TGTGCCAGCAGCGTAGACGGGACCCAGGATCAGCCCCAGCATTTT. This encodes CASSVDGTQDQPQHF.

This rearrangement joins TRBV7-8 to TRBJ2-5; TRBD2 matches 8 bases. Germline V lookup: CDR1 SGHVS, CDR2 FQNEAQ. J was trimmed by 6 bases and V by 5 bases; bases with no gene match: 11. The CDR3 is 15 amino acids. The CDR3 nucleotides are TGTGCCAGCAGCCAATGGGAGGTAGCGGGGAAGACCCAGTACTTC. Protein product: CASSQWEVAGKTQYF.

The V and J genes are TRBV30 and TRBJ2-7; the D is unclear. The CDR3 length is 12 residues. V lost 5 bases and J 4 bases, leaving 12 bases between the germline ends. Per germline, CDR1 GTSNPN and CDR2 SVGIG (reference sequence). CDR3 coding DNA: TGTGCCTGGGGCCTCTCTGGATACGAGCAGTACTTC. Translation gives CAWGLSGYEQYF. Together with reference TRBV30 and TRBJ2-7, the CDR3 gives the full variable domain: SQTIHQWPATLVQPVGSPLSLECTVEGTSNPNLYWYRQAAGRGLQLLFYSVGIGQISSEVPQNLSASRPQDRQFILSSKKLLLSDSGFYLCAWGLSGYEQYFGPGTRLTVT.

The rearrangement joins TRBV7-3 to TRBJ1-2; D gene ambiguous. V lost 5 bases and J lost 3, with 19 bases in between. The CDR3 length is 16 residues. Germline loops: CDR1 SGHTA, CDR2 FQGTGA. CDR3 sequence reads: CASSPSFSIPYYGYTF. DNA of the CDR3: TGTGCCAGCAGCCCTAGCTTCTCTATCCCCTACTATGGCTACACCTTC.

The chain is built from TRBV10-2 and TRBJ1-1; no firm D call. Trimming stripped 5 bases from V and 1 base from J, with 8 bases between. The CDR3 has 13 residues. Germline loops: CDR1 WSHSY, CDR2 SAAADI. CDR3: CASSLDPNTEAFF. DNA for the CDR3: TGCGCCAGCAGTCTCGACCCGAACACTGAAGCTTTCTTT.

This chain uses TRBV6-5 with TRBJ2-3, with D unclear. V gave up 6 bases and J gave up 0 bases, with 7 bases separating them. This CDR3 contains 13 residues. Germline-derived CDR1 and CDR2 are MNHEY and SVGAGI. CDR3: CASRWTSTDTQYF. The CDR3 DNA follows: TGTGCCAGCAGATGGACCAGCACAGATACGCAGTATTTT.

The rearrangement uses TRBV5-6 and TRBJ1-3; D is unclear. V was pared by 2 bases and J by 0 bases, with 15 bases between. Looked up from germline, CDR1 is SGHDT and CDR2 is YYEEEE. This CDR3 has 17 residues. CDR3 in amino acids: CASSLVKVVDSGNTIYF. For the CDR3, the DNA is TGTGCCAGCAGCTTAGTCAAAGTCGTCGACTCTGGAAACACCATATATTTT.

This chain joins TRBV18 and TRBJ2-4, with 9 bases fitting TRBD1. Unmatched junction bases numbered 2, after V lost 5 bases and J lost 3 bases. Germline CDR1 and CDR2: KGHSH and LQKENI. CDR3 length: 14 residues. The CDR3 region is CASSTTGGKNIQYF. DNA of the CDR3: TGTGCCAGCTCAACGACAGGGGGCAAAAACATTCAGTACTTC.

This clone was detected a few times. The CDR3, as DNA: TGTGCCAGCAGCCCCTCGGAGTTTAAGGAACCAACCCATGGCTACACCTTC. This translates into CASSPSEFKEPTHGYTF. V is TRBV5-4 and J is TRBJ1-2; the D is unclear. The CDR3 has 17 residues. V shed 4 bases and J shed 6 bases, with 25 bases lying between them. CDR1 and CDR2 from the germline V gene are SGHNT and YYREEE (reference sequence).